The following is a T cell receptor beta chain sequence with its context. Its target is not known. Germline V gives CDR1 MNHEY, CDR2 SVGAGI. Trimming removed 4 bases from V and 0 bases from J; junction bases left unmatched: 3. This CDR3 region has 15 residues. This entry belongs to a study of cytomegalovirus exposure and HLA in healthy donors. Background on the study: The same platform as the roughly 630 first-cohort repertoires was used for the 120 validation repertoires, a later analysis reported. Whole-study findings and limits: The authors listed 164 TCR beta chains as cytomegalovirus-associated. Researchers reported that a few CMV-associated chains were confirmed in vitro as CMV antigen-specific.

The repertoire was sequenced with immunoSEQ multiplex PCR; TCRdb's copy has only in-frame clones and lacks some. Of over 250,000 clones listed, approximately 86% are singletons. The receptor's source is a woman aged 18-29 years in good health and CMV-seronegative. Sample: PBMCs. The rearrangement uses TRBV6-5 and TRBJ1-5; TRBD1 matches at 7 bases. The DNA for the CDR3 is TGTGCCAGCAGTTCGACAGGGAATAGCAATCAGCCCCAGCATTTT. Its protein is CASSSTGNSNQPQHF.